This TCR beta chain originates from a study of T cell clones after liver transplantation. V gave up 2 bases and J gave up 3 bases; unmatched junction bases: 6. The germline gives CDR1 ENHRY, CDR2 SYGVKD. This CDR3 is 16 amino acids long. Assay: immunoSEQ multiplex PCR; the TCRdb copy retains only in-frame clones and omits some. This sample has roughly 60,000 clones, with roughly 70% found just once. The TCR was taken from a human patient who received a liver transplant. The graft donor may have given rise to some T cells. The source material was CD4+ T cells from blood, sampled at the approximately 16-month timepoint. The V and J genes are TRBV10-3 and TRBJ2-2; 7 positions match TRBD1. CDR3 region: CAISESPGQHTGELFF. The CDR3 DNA is TGTGCCATCAGTGAGAGTCCGGGACAGCACACCGGGGAGCTGTTTTTT.